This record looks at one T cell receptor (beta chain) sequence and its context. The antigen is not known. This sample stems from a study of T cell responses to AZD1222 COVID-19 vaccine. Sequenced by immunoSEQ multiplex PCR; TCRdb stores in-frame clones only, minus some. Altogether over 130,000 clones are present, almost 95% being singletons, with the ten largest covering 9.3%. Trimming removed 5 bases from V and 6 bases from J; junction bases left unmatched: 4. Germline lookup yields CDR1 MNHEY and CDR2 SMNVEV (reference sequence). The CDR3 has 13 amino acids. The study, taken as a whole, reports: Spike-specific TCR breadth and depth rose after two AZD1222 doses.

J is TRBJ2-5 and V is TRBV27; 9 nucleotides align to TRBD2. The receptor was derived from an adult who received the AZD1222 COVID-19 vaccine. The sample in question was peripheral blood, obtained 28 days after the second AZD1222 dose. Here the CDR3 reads CASSGTSRQTQYF. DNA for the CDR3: TGTGCCAGCAGTGGGACTAGCCGGCAGACCCAGTACTTC.